This T cell receptor (beta chain) came from a study of control samples from healthy donors and cancer patients. The length of the CDR3 is 15 residues. Germline CDR1 is KGHDR and CDR2 is SFDVKD. Trimming stripped 5 bases from V and 7 bases from J, with 16 bases between. Assay: immunoSEQ multiplex PCR; the TCRdb copy retains only in-frame clones and omits some. The sample lists under 200,000 clones, roughly 94% occurring once. Sequencing used PBMCs. V and J are TRBV24-1 and TRBJ2-2; D is possibly TRBD1 (5 bases). This clonotype originated in a man in his sixties with colorectal cancer. The CDR3 protein is CATSVSQGYSGELFF. The DNA for the CDR3 is TGTGCCACCAGTGTAAGCCAGGGATACAGCGGGGAGCTGTTTTTT.